This TCR beta chain was obtained from a study of somatic mutations in cytotoxic T cells in rheumatoid arthritis. Remarks on this clone: Its antigen remains unknown.

Whole-study findings and limits: CD8+ T cells showed clonality that did not differ significantly between patients with rheumatoid arthritis and age-matched healthy controls.

Once isolated by positive magnetic bead selection, the CD4+ and CD8+ cells had their purity checked by flow cytometry. The table came from immunoSEQ multiplex PCR; TCRdb's copy has only in-frame clones and leaves some out. The data show about 7,000 clones, around 75% seen once. This receptor was identified in an adult with rheumatoid arthritis. The sample was CD8+ T cells sorted from blood.

CDR3 in amino acids: CASSWTDRGRGEQYF. CDR3 bases: TGTGCCAGCAGCTGGACGGACAGGGGACGTGGGGAGCAGTACTTC. The chain joins TRBV7-9 to TRBJ2-7; 9 bases map to TRBD1. The ends lost 4 bases at V and 7 bases at J; junction bases unmatched: 11. CDR1 and CDR2 from the germline V gene are SEHNR and FQNEAQ (reference sequence). CDR3 length equals 15 residues.